These T cell receptor beta chains were read from a single sample in a study of blood T cell repertoires in COVID-19. Sequencing was performed with immunoSEQ multiplex PCR; in TCRdb, only in-frame clones are kept and a portion is missing. The sample includes 90,000 to 120,000 clones, over 75% of them seen just once. Sequenced: peripheral blood. These TCRs come from a woman between 65 and 79 years old with acute or convalescent COVID-19. Both conserved end residues are part of each CDR3.

V gene	J gene	CDR3 protein
TRBV6-4	TRBJ2-1	CASSKTEHSYNEQFF
TRBV27	TRBJ2-7	CASKIRREGYEQYF
TRBV2	TRBJ1-2	CASRGQFYGYTF
TRBV6-5	TRBJ1-1	CASPSTDSNTEAFF
TRBV7-9	TRBJ1-6	CASSPSGRNNSPLHF
TRBV10-3	TRBJ1-1	CAIRSGEWTEAFF
TRBV7-2	TRBJ2-5	CASSPGLAGGQETQYF
TRBV10-3	TRBJ1-2	CAISERGNYGYTF
TRBV7-3	TRBJ2-6	CATQGSSGANVLTF
TRBV6-5	TRBJ1-1	CASTGGLGEAFF
TRBV5-1	TRBJ2-1	CASSFRQVSYNEQFF
TRBV11-2	TRBJ1-2	CASRATQRYGYTF
TRBV19	TRBJ2-3	CASRRAPEDVSTDTQYF
TRBV29-1	TRBJ2-3	CSVEIRSGGTSNTQYF
TRBV9	TRBJ1-2	CASSVESHLNGYTF
TRBV18	TRBJ2-1	CASSPLQAGNEQFF
TRBV19	TRBJ1-2	CASSILAGVDYGYTF
TRBV3-1/TRBV3-2	TRBJ2-5	CASSQDLDRRTLRGTQYF
TRBV5-1	TRBJ2-1	CASSLTGSSYNEQFF
TRBV11-2	TRBJ1-4	CASSTGGILNEKLFF
TRBV27	TRBJ2-3	CASSTPTGGVPDTQYF
TRBV12-3/TRBV12-4	TRBJ2-3	CASSFAVDTQYF
TRBV13	TRBJ1-2	CASSLPEYYGYTF
TRBV28	TRBJ2-7	CAGSSGRSSEQYF
TRBV19	TRBJ1-4	CASGGQGHEKLFF
TRBV19	TRBJ2-1	CASSEGRFKSSYNEQFF
TRBV16	TRBJ1-2	CASSRRSQGTTEGYTF
TRBV19	TRBJ1-1	CASDSGTEENTEAFF
TRBV7-2	TRBJ1-2	CALDGPGSYGYTF
TRBV2	TRBJ2-2	CASSLSGRGELFF
TRBV10-3	TRBJ1-4	CAISDIGPEKLFF
TRBV7-6	TRBJ2-1	CASSEPGHSYNEQFF
TRBV18	TRBJ2-1	CASSPTGGSYNEQFF
TRBV5-8	TRBJ2-6	CASSLWVGTGLGSGANVLTF
TRBV10-1	TRBJ2-3	CASSEARDSDTQYF
TRBV4-1	TRBJ2-7	CASSQLSMGGYEQYF
TRBV28	TRBJ1-3	CASSRSPGNTIYF
TRBV5-1	TRBJ2-1	CASSGGLAGPRGYNEQFF
TRBV6-5	TRBJ1-5	CASSWTGQSRHQPQHF
TRBV28	TRBJ1-2	CASSPRGADRPYGYTF
TRBV28	TRBJ1-2	CASSILATNYGYTF
TRBV5-4	TRBJ2-7	CASSFGGTGTYEQYF
TRBV6-5	TRBJ1-2	CASSLDRGRSYTF
TRBV2	TRBJ2-7	CASSEGRGGAYEQYF
TRBV7-2	TRBJ1-5	CASSVGRGRDQPQHF
TRBV5-1	TRBJ2-7	CASSLNTGKTTYEQYF
TRBV15	TRBJ1-6	CATSRENSPLHF
TRBV27	TRBJ1-5	CASSRTGGNQPQHF
TRBV19	TRBJ1-1	CASSTGQRPLEAFF
TRBV5-1	TRBJ2-7	CASSLGFHYEQYF
TRBV7-9	TRBJ1-1	CASSDSQLEAFF
TRBV6-6	TRBJ1-5	CASSLSGNQPQHF
TRBV30	TRBJ1-3	CAWTNTGVRNTIYF
TRBV19	TRBJ2-7	CASRPSIDWSYEQYF
TRBV15	TRBJ1-3	CATRPGRASGNTIYF
TRBV6-5	TRBJ1-5	CASFPHSDGNQPQHF
TRBV5-1	TRBJ2-7	CASKVGSLAGSYEQYF
TRBV18	TRBJ1-6	CASSPYPGTGFILEDNSPLHF
TRBV3-1/TRBV3-2	TRBJ2-5	CASSETSGRETQYF
TRBV6-6	TRBJ1-1	CASSVRQLDTEAFF